This passage covers 15 T cell receptor beta chains from one sample sequenced in a study of shared clonotypes between healthy human individuals. Only in-frame clones appear in the TCRdb table, and some are missing; sequencing was by immunoSEQ multiplex PCR. This table has roughly 2,300,000 clones, around 92% appearing once. The sample consisted of naive CD4+ T cells from PBMCs. The subset here: CD45RA+ positively selected. The receptors originated from a young man in good health. Some clones in this sample may be carry-over from other donors' samples.

The chain employs TRBV12-5 and TRBJ2-1, with TRBD2 identical over 12 bases. The germline V gene encodes CDR1 LGHNT and CDR2 FRNRAP. The CDR3 runs 17 residues. The V and J ends lost 3 bases and 8 bases, in that order; junction bases with no gene match: 11. The CDR3 sequence is CASGFYPTSGSYDEQFF. The CDR3 DNA is TGTGCTAGTGGTTTCTACCCGACTAGCGGGAGTTATGATGAGCAGTTCTTC. The complete variable domain, with remaining parts taken from reference TRBV12-5 and TRBJ2-1, reads DARVTQTPRHKVTEMGQEVTMRCQPILGHNTVFWYRQTMMQGLELLAYFRNRAPLDDSGMPKDRFSAEMPDATLATLKIQPSEPRDSAVYFCASGFYPTSGSYDEQFFGPGTRLTVL.

The chain uses TRBV7-2 and TRBJ2-7; the match to TRBD2 covers 10 bases. Germline CDR1 reads SGHTA; CDR2 reads FQGNSA. The junction had 5 bases not matched to a gene; V was cut back by 5 bases and J by 4 bases. The CDR3 contains 14 residues. The CDR3 spells CASSIQRGGYEQYF. CDR3 sequence (DNA): TGTGCCAGCAGCATACAGCGGGGGGGTTACGAGCAGTACTTC.

A word on this clone: Other DNA sequences in the same sample also yield this CDR3. The chain links TRBV9 to TRBJ2-1; TRBD1 agrees at 7 bases. Trimming removed 3 bases from V and 0 bases from J; junction bases left unmatched: 3. The CDR3 is made up of 15 amino acids. Looked up from germline, CDR1 is SGDLS and CDR2 is YYNGEE. CDR3 coding DNA: TGTGCCAGCAGCGAGGGGGCAAGCTCCTACAATGAGCAGTTCTTC. Protein sequence: CASSEGASSYNEQFF.

The genes are TRBV6-5 and TRBJ2-7, with D tentatively TRBD1 or TRBD2 (5 bases each). V was trimmed by 2 bases and J by 2 bases, leaving 10 bases between them. CDR1 and CDR2 from the germline V gene are MNHEY and SVGAGI. The CDR3 totals 14 residues. CDR3 in DNA: TGTGCCAGCAGTTACCTCGAGGGGACCTACGAGCAGTACTTC. Amino acids: CASSYLEGTYEQYF.

On this clone itself: Other nucleotide sequences in the sample specify the same CDR3. V is TRBV5-6 and J is TRBJ1-2; D gene uncertain. The ends were cut back, 4 bases at V and 2 bases at J, with 9 bases in the middle. This CDR3 spans 13 amino acids. The germline CDR1 and CDR2 sequences are SGHDT and YYEEEE. Written as DNA, the CDR3 is TGTGCCAGCAGCCTCGGACGGAACTATGGCTACACCTTC. Amino acids: CASSLGRNYGYTF.

The V and J genes are TRBV5-6 and TRBJ2-1; D is undetermined. The germline V gene has CDR1 SGHDT and CDR2 YYEEEE. The germline V and J ends were trimmed by 5 bases and 5 bases, with 11 bases remaining between them. CDR3 size: 13 residues. Written as DNA, the CDR3 is TGTGCCAGCAGACGGACGAGGAACAATGAGCAGTTCTTC. It codes for CASRRTRNNEQFF. The complete variable domain, with remaining parts taken from reference TRBV5-6 and TRBJ2-1, reads DAGVTQSPTHLIKTRGQQVTLRCSPKSGHDTVSWYQQALGQGPQFIFQYYEEEERQRGNFPDRFSGHQFPNYSSELNVNALLLGDSALYLCASRRTRNNEQFFGPGTRLTVL.

This CDR3 reads CAPRPRTPDQETQYF. CDR3 nucleotides: TGTGCTCCTCGACCCAGGACGCCTGACCAAGAGACCCAGTACTTC. The chain combines TRBV12-5 with TRBJ2-5; D not resolved. The V and J ends lost 11 bases and 0 bases respectively, with 19 bases between them. Germline values: CDR1 LGHNT, CDR2 FRNRAP. CDR3 length: 15 residues.

This clone occurred a few times. The V gene is TRBV14, the J gene TRBJ1-1; D call uncertain. Germline V gene data show CDR1 as SGHDN and CDR2 as FVKESK. This CDR3 region has 13 residues. Trimming removed 5 bases at V and 2 bases at J, with 9 bases between. The CDR3 is CASSDQRNTEAFF. CDR3 nucleotide sequence: TGTGCCAGCAGCGACCAGCGTAACACTGAAGCTTTCTTT.

The chain combines TRBV7-3 with TRBJ2-5, with 11 bases aligning to TRBD1. V trimming: 6 bases; J trimming: 2 bases; junction bases outside the gene matches: 8. The CDR3 runs 16 residues. The germline gives CDR1 SGHTA, CDR2 FQGTGA. CDR3 DNA: TGTGCCAGCAGTTCCGGACAGGGGGCGAGGCAAGAGACCCAGTACTTC. Translating gives CASSSGQGARQETQYF. The complete variable domain, with remaining parts taken from reference TRBV7-3 and TRBJ2-5, reads GAGVSQTPSNKVTEKGKYVELRCDPISGHTALYWYRQSLGQGPEFLIYFQGTGAADDSGLPNDRFFAVRPEGSVSTLKIQRTERGDSAVYLCASSSGQGARQETQYFGPGTRLLVL.

As for this clone: This sample includes further DNA sequences coding for the same CDR3. The V and J genes are TRBV7-3 and TRBJ2-1; 7 positions match TRBD2. Germline trimming cut 2 bases from V and 6 bases from J; bases unmatched to any gene: 4. This CDR3 has 14 residues. CDR1 and CDR2 from the germline V gene are SGHTA and FQGTGA. The CDR3 protein is CASSLAGVGNEQFF. CDR3 nucleotide sequence: TGTGCCAGCAGCTTAGCGGGAGTGGGCAATGAGCAGTTCTTC.

The genes are TRBV18 and TRBJ1-1, with TRBD1 as a possible D gene (5 bases). The CDR3 is 15 amino acids. Between the trimmed V and J ends, which lost 4 bases and 2 bases, there was a span of 14 bases. Germline CDR1 reads KGHSH; CDR2 reads LQKENI. In nucleotides, the CDR3 is TGTGCCAGCTCACTCTCTGCGAGGGGAAACACTGAAGCTTTCTTT. This codes for CASSLSARGNTEAFF.

The chain links TRBV28 to TRBJ1-2; no definite D call. Trimming cost V 11 bases and J 9 bases, with 25 bases left between them. This CDR3 contains 14 residues. Germline V CDR1 and CDR2: MDHEN, SYDVKM. The CDR3 sequence is CACRVAERAPRYTF. The CDR3 coding sequence is TGTGCCTGCCGCGTGGCGGAGAGAGCGCCCCGCTACACCTTC.

V usage is TRBV28 and J usage is TRBJ2-3, with D tentatively TRBD1 (6 bases). The CDR3 covers 14 residues. CDR1 is MDHEN and CDR2 is SYDVKM in the germline V gene. V was shortened by 4 bases and J by 7 bases, with 15 bases between the two germline ends. CDR3 loop: CASSSTSQGNTQYF. CDR3 sequence (DNA): TGTGCCAGCAGTTCCACCTCACAGGGAAATACGCAGTATTTT. The full variable domain, with the rest looked up from reference TRBV28 and TRBJ2-3, is DVKVTQSSRYLVKRTGEKVFLECVQDMDHENMFWYRQDPGLGLRLIYFSYDVKMKEKGDIPEGYSVSREKKERFSLILESASTNQTSMYLCASSSTSQGNTQYFGPGTRLTVL.

Regarding this clone: Other nucleotide sequences from this sample produce the same CDR3. The chain couples TRBV7-3 to TRBJ1-2; D is uncertain. V lost 1 base and J 3 bases, leaving 6 bases between the germline ends. The CDR3 totals 13 residues. Germline CDR1 is SGHTA and CDR2 is FQGTGA. The chain's CDR3 is CASSLRADYGYTF. DNA for the CDR3: TGTGCCAGCAGCTTAAGGGCAGACTATGGCTACACCTTC.

The V call is TRBV27, the J call TRBJ2-3; D gene uncertain. The CDR3 runs 12 residues. Germline loops: CDR1 MNHEY, CDR2 SMNVEV (reference sequence). The V end lost 6 bases, the J end lost 4 bases, and 8 bases lay between the germline ends. The CDR3 DNA follows: TGTGCCAGCAGCTACACCCCAGATACGCAGTATTTT. Residues: CASSYTPDTQYF.